Shown below are 4 T cell receptor beta chains from a single sample sequenced in a study of beta chain features in type 1 diabetes. Since all of the isolated RNA was reverse transcribed, expressed TCRB transcripts were what got sequenced. Sequenced by immunoSEQ multiplex PCR; TCRdb stores in-frame clones only, minus some. The repertoire holds about 360,000 clones, with over 10% as singletons. Source material: naive CD4+ T cells from blood. The source of these receptors is a man aged 18 to 29 in good health.

In its sample, this clone was seen a few times. The gene calls are TRBV4-3 and TRBJ1-1, with D possibly matching TRBD1 (5 bases). This CDR3 is 14 amino acids long. V lost 0 bases to trimming and J lost 12 bases, with 17 bases between them. CDR1 is LGHNA and CDR2 is YSLEER in the germline V gene. The CDR3: CASSQDHGGVASFF. CDR3 DNA sequence: TGCGCCAGCAGCCAAGATCACGGGGGTGTAGCGTCTTTCTTT.

The CDR3 DNA sequence: TGCAGCGGGGCCTTGGGGGCTGGAACCGGGGAGCTGTTTTTT. Protein product: CSGALGAGTGELFF. V and J are TRBV29-1 and TRBJ2-2; maybe TRBD1 (6 bases). CDR1 and CDR2 (germline): SQVTM, ANQGSEA. The CDR3 is 14 amino acids. V dropped 7 bases and J dropped 5 bases, with 17 bases sitting between them.

The chain employs TRBV29-1 and TRBJ2-1; weak D call: TRBD1 (5 bases). V lost 4 bases, J lost 3 bases, and 10 bases lay in between. CDR1 and CDR2 (germline): SQVTM, ANQGSEA. This CDR3 region has 13 residues. This CDR3 reads CSVAIRVYNEQFF. DNA of the CDR3: TGCAGCGTTGCTATCAGGGTCTACAATGAGCAGTTCTTC.

The chain couples TRBV5-6 to TRBJ2-1, with D unclear. In germline, CDR1 is SGHDT, CDR2 YYEEEE. Trimming removed 1 base at V and 10 bases at J, with 12 bases between. CDR3 length: 13 amino acids. CDR3 bases: TGTGCCAGCAGCTTGCTGTCCGGTCAAGAGCAGTTCTTC. Amino acid sequence: CASSLLSGQEQFF.